The 18 T cell receptor beta chains listed next were all sequenced from one sample in a study of shared clonotypes between healthy human individuals. The data were produced by immunoSEQ multiplex PCR, yet TCRdb's version contains in-frame clones alone and is incomplete. The sample holds approximately 2.4 million clones, about 94% seen once. Input material: naive CD4+ T cells sorted from blood. Subset denoted: CD45RA+ positively selected. These TCRs come from a man aged 18 to 29 in good health.

V and J are TRBV28 and TRBJ1-2; 7 bases agree with TRBD1. Germline V gene lookup returns CDR1 MDHEN and CDR2 SYDVKM. V shed 5 bases and J 2 bases; nucleotides not matched to a gene: 11. The CDR3 sequence is 16 residues long. CDR3 DNA: TGTGCCAGCAGTCCACCGGACAGGCTCCAGAACTATGGCTACACCTTC. Translated, it gives CASSPPDRLQNYGYTF.

The chain combines TRBV2 with TRBJ2-5; possible D gene TRBD1, 6 bases. The CDR3 extends over 15 amino acids. CDR1 is SNHLY and CDR2 is FYNNEI in the germline V gene. Trimming removed 5 bases from V and 4 bases from J, with 17 bases in between. The CDR3 DNA follows: TGTGCCAGCAGTTCTTACAGGGTTTCAGGAGAGACCCAGTACTTC. This codes for CASSSYRVSGETQYF.

The chain is built from TRBV10-2 and TRBJ2-7; possibly TRBD1 for D (6 bases). V was shortened by 5 bases and J by 2 bases, with 10 bases between the two germline ends. CDR3 size: 13 residues. CDR1 is WSHSY and CDR2 is SAAADI in the germline V gene. CDR3 sequence (DNA): TGCGCCAGCAGTTGGACAGTTGCCTACGAGCAGTACTTC. Residues: CASSWTVAYEQYF.

The chain recombines TRBV27 with TRBJ2-3; TRBD2 agrees at 10 bases. The CDR3 has 16 residues. Unmatched junction bases numbered 5, after V lost 3 bases and J lost 2 bases. Germline CDR1 and CDR2: MNHEY and SMNVEV (reference sequence). CDR3 residues: CASSFRTSGTTDTQYF. As DNA, the CDR3 is TGTGCCAGCAGTTTCCGGACTAGCGGAACCACAGATACGCAGTATTTT.

CDR3 nucleotides: TGCGCCAGCAGCCCCGTGGTTACTGGACCCTACGAGCAGTACTTC. Protein: CASSPVVTGPYEQYF. This sequence joins TRBV5-1 and TRBJ2-7, with D uncertain. The germline V and J ends were trimmed by 4 bases and 2 bases, with 16 bases remaining between them. Germline V CDR1 and CDR2: SGHRS, YFSETQ. The CDR3 covers 15 residues.

Remarks on this clone: Additional DNA sequences in this sample encode the identical CDR3. The CDR3 is CASSGEGDSNQPQHF. The CDR3 nucleotides read TGTGCCAGCAGCGGGGAGGGGGATAGCAATCAGCCCCAGCATTTT. This sequence joins TRBV2 and TRBJ1-5; D may be TRBD1 (6 bases). This CDR3 spans 15 amino acids. The germline CDR1 and CDR2 sequences are SNHLY and FYNNEI. Between the trimmed V and J ends, which lost 6 bases and 0 bases, there was a span of 12 bases.

The V call is TRBV27, the J call TRBJ2-3; TRBD2 agrees at 9 bases. V trimming: 7 bases; J trimming: 1 base; junction bases outside the gene matches: 3. This CDR3 is 14 amino acids long. Germline V gives CDR1 MNHEY, CDR2 SMNVEV (reference sequence). CDR3 DNA: TGTGCCAGCAAAAGCGGGGGGCGCACAGATACGCAGTATTTT. Its translation is CASKSGGRTDTQYF.

The table lists this clone with a count of one. The gene calls are TRBV7-3 and TRBJ1-3; 9 positions agree with TRBD1. CDR1 SGHTA and CDR2 FQGTGA come from the germline V gene. J lost 4 bases, V lost 6 bases, and 7 bases had no gene match. The CDR3 contains 15 residues. CDR3 region: CASSWNRGQGNTIYF. CDR3 sequence (DNA): TGTGCCAGCAGTTGGAACAGGGGGCAGGGAAACACCATATATTTT.

This clone was seen only once. The rearrangement uses TRBV6-5 and TRBJ1-2; D gene uncertain. The CDR3 length is 12 residues. V gave up 6 bases and J gave up 2 bases, with 7 bases separating them. Germline CDR1 is MNHEY and CDR2 is SVGAGI. CDR3 nucleotide sequence: TGTGCCAGCAGCGCCGTAAACTATGGCTACACCTTC. This sequence encodes CASSAVNYGYTF.

This chain links TRBV19 with TRBJ2-7, with D unclear. This CDR3 region has 17 residues. The germline V gene has CDR1 LNHDA and CDR2 SQIVND (reference sequence). The ends were cut back, 0 bases at V and 7 bases at J, with 22 bases in the middle. CDR3 region: CASSIEKVDLAAKEQYF. CDR3 DNA: TGTGCCAGTAGTATAGAAAAGGTGGATCTTGCCGCTAAGGAGCAGTACTTC.

Points on this clone: The same CDR3 arises from other DNA sequences in this sample as well. The chain links TRBV19 to TRBJ2-1; no firm D call. The CDR3 covers 12 residues. V shed 3 bases and J shed 3 bases, with 3 bases lying between them. Germline CDR1 and CDR2: LNHDA and SQIVND (reference sequence). This CDR3 reads CASSMRYNEQFF. DNA of the CDR3: TGTGCCAGTAGTATGCGCTACAATGAGCAGTTCTTC.

The genes are TRBV11-2 and TRBJ2-1, with TRBD1 matching over 8 bases. CDR1 is SGHAT, CDR2 FQNNGV, per germline. CDR3 length equals 15 residues. Unmatched junction bases numbered 10, after V lost 5 bases and J lost 7 bases. CDR3 coding DNA: TGTGCCAGCAGCCTATCCTGGACAGGGCTGAATGAGCAGTTCTTC. It specifies CASSLSWTGLNEQFF.

This sequence joins TRBV6-6 and TRBJ1-5; TRBD1 might be the D (5 bases). Trimming cost V 8 bases and J 6 bases, with 20 bases left between them. The CDR3 runs 15 residues. CDR1 is MNHNY, CDR2 SVGAGI, per germline (reference sequence). CDR3 nucleotide sequence: TGTGCCAGCTCCCTGACGGGGAGCGGGGGTCAGCCCCAGCATTTT. It is translated as CASSLTGSGGQPQHF.

The chain joins TRBV21-1 to TRBJ2-3; the table names TRBD1, a call not compared with the DNA. TRBV21-1 represents a pseudogene. The CDR3 totals 14 residues. The CDR3 DNA is TGTGCCAGCAGCAAAGTTACAGACACAGATACGCAGTATTTT. Translating gives CASSKVTDTDTQYF.

The J gene is TRBJ1-6, the V gene TRBV10-3, with TRBD1 matching 7 bases. V lost 10 bases to trimming and J lost 9 bases; unmatched junction nucleotides: 9. Germline CDR1 and CDR2: ENHRY and SYGVKD. The CDR3 consists of 13 residues. CDR3 protein: CASHRDSLSPLHF. CDR3 nucleotide sequence: TGTGCCAGTCACCGGGACAGCCTTTCACCCCTCCACTTT.

The chain has TRBV6-1 and TRBJ1-2, with D uncertain. Germline CDR1 MNHNS, CDR2 SASEGT. The CDR3 runs 15 residues. The ends were cut back, 0 bases at V and 5 bases at J, with 13 bases in the middle. Here the CDR3 reads CASSEARRPGYGYTF. Written as DNA, the CDR3 is TGTGCCAGCAGTGAAGCGCGGAGGCCCGGGTATGGCTACACCTTC.

This chain joins TRBV12-1 and TRBJ2-2; TRBD2 is taken as the D call from the table, unchecked against the DNA. TRBV12-1 represents a pseudogene. The CDR3 has 18 residues. This chain's CDR3 is CASSCVAGGGPDGGELFF. In DNA form, the CDR3 reads TGTGCCAGCAGCTGCGTAGCGGGAGGGGGCCCGGACGGCGGGGAGCTGTTTTTT.

The V and J genes are TRBV4-2 and TRBJ1-4; D is perhaps TRBD1 (5 bases). V was cut by 0 bases and J by 8 bases, with 10 bases left in between. Germline loops: CDR1 LGHNA, CDR2 YNFKEQ. CDR3 length: 14 amino acids. CDR3 in amino acids: CASSQDFGGEKLFF. CDR3 nucleotides: TGTGCCAGCAGCCAAGACTTTGGGGGAGAAAAACTGTTTTTT.